This TCR beta chain was identified during a study of blood T cell repertoires in COVID-19. Study-level information: The cDNA or gDNA used as material had been derived from T cells, B-cell-depleted T cells, or PBMCs.

Ages ranged from about 18 to 89 years, with residence in fewer than 25 US areas. Membership in each cohort depended on participant-reported clinical history. Authors' methods: Amplification of reference gene primers provided the estimated nucleated cell counts. The table came from immunoSEQ multiplex PCR; TCRdb's copy has only in-frame clones and leaves some out. Clone size and the V and J calls come from that table; the DNA yielded D and trimming. This table has roughly 230,000 clones, roughly 84% appearing once. Sequenced material: PBMCs or T cells enriched from blood (not recorded which). This receptor was identified in a man aged 45-65 years who had recovered from COVID-19.

CDR3 loop: CASIPDRGPTEAFF. The CDR3 DNA follows: TGCGCCAGCATTCCCGACAGGGGGCCAACTGAAGCTTTCTTT. The V and J genes are TRBV10-2 and TRBJ1-1; 10 nucleotides agree with TRBD1. V was pared by 7 bases and J by 5 bases, with 7 bases of the junction left unmatched. CDR3 length: 14 amino acids. CDR1 is WSHSY and CDR2 is SAAADI in the germline V gene.